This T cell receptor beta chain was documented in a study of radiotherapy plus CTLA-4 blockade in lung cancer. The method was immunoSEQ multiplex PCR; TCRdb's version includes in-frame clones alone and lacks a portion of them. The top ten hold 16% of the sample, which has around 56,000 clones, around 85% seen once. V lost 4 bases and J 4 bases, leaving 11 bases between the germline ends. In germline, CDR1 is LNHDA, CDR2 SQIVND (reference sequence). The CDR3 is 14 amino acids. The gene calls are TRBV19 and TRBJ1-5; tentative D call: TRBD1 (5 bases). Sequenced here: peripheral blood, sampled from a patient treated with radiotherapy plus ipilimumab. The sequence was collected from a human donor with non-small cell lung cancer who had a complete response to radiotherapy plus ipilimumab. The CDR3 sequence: CASSSTGRNQPQHF. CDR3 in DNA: TGTGCCAGTAGTAGCACAGGACGAAATCAGCCCCAGCATTTT.